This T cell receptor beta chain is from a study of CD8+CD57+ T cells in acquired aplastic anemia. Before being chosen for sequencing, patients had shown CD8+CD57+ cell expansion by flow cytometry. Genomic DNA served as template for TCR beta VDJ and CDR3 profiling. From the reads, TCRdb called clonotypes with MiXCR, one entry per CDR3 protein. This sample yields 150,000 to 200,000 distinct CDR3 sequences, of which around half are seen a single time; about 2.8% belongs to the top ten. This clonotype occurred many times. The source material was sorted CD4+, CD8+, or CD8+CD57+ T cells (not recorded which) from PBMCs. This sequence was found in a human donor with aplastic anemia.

CDR3 coding DNA: TGCAGTGCGGTGGGAAGGGTCGGTCAGCCCCAGCATTTT. This encodes CSAVGRVGQPQHF. The V gene is TRBV20-1, the J gene TRBJ1-5; D ambiguous. The V end was cut by 6 bases, the J end by 6 bases, with 15 bases between. Germline assignment: CDR1 DFQATT and CDR2 SNEGSKA (reference sequence). The CDR3 is 13 amino acids.